The 7 T cell receptor beta chains in this list originate from one sample, sequenced in a study of T cells in Graves' hyperthyroidism and ophthalmopathy. Amplification targeted TCR beta CDR3 regions from RNA transcripts. When the TCR CDR3 underwent first-round RT-PCR, the HTBI primer set was used. One entry per CDR3 protein, called by TCRdb with MiXCR from the multiplex PCR reads. The sample records about 200,000 distinct CDR3 sequences, roughly a sixth being singletons. Specimen: blood. These receptors all stem from a woman aged 45-65 years with Graves' hyperthyroidism.

This clonotype came up once. The V gene is TRBV7-3, the J gene TRBJ1-6; TRBD1 matches 9 bases. The germline CDR1 and CDR2 sequences are SGHTA and FQGTGA. Losses at the gene ends were 2 bases for V and 3 bases for J; bases not matched to a gene: 17. The CDR3 runs to 21 residues. Written as DNA, the CDR3 is TGTGCCAGCAGCTTACGAGGGGGACAGGGAGCTAAGCGATTCTATAATTCACCCCTCCACTTT. Its protein product is CASSLRGGQGAKRFYNSPLHF. Looking up the rest from reference TRBV7-3 and TRBJ1-6 gives the full variable domain: GAGVSQTPSNKVTEKGKYVELRCDPISGHTALYWYRQSLGQGPEFLIYFQGTGAADDSGLPNDRFFAVRPEGSVSTLKIQRTERGDSAVYLCASSLRGGQGAKRFYNSPLHFGNGTRLTVT.

In its sample, this clonotype was seen a few times. The chain employs TRBV4-2 and TRBJ2-7, with 9 bases aligning to TRBD2. CDR3 size: 18 residues. J gave up 7 bases and V 5 bases, and 21 bases lay outside the gene matches. Germline assignment: CDR1 LGHNA and CDR2 YNFKEQ. The CDR3 DNA follows: TGTGCCAGCAGCGAAGGACTAGCGAGCACGTTAAGGGCGGGAGAGCAGTACTTC. Encoded protein: CASSEGLASTLRAGEQYF.

This clonotype has only a few counts. V gene TRBV10-1 combines with J gene TRBJ2-3; 7 nucleotides line up with TRBD2. J was trimmed by 5 bases and V by 0 bases; bases with no gene match: 8. The V gene's germline CDR1 is WNHNN and CDR2 SYGVQD (reference sequence). The length of the CDR3 is 16 residues. In nucleotides, the CDR3 is TGCGCCAGCAGTGAGTCCCGGACTAGTGCAGGAGATACGCAGTATTTT. Its protein product is CASSESRTSAGDTQYF.

This clonotype was counted ten times or more. The J gene is TRBJ2-1, the V gene TRBV7-6, with 15 bases matching TRBD2. The CDR3 consists of 15 residues. V lost 6 bases to trimming and J lost 12 bases; unmatched junction nucleotides: 9. Germline CDR1 SGHVS, CDR2 FNYEAQ. CDR3 amino acids: CASRLGTSGRSGQFF. The CDR3 region has the DNA TGTGCCAGCAGACTCGGGACTAGCGGGAGGTCGGGGCAGTTCTTC.

This chain joins TRBV19 and TRBJ1-4, with a tentative D call TRBD1 (5 bases). The CDR3 extends over 12 amino acids. Germline V CDR1 and CDR2: LNHDA, SQIVND (reference sequence). V was shortened by 5 bases and J by 8 bases, with 9 bases between the two germline ends. The CDR3 sequence is CASSDSEEKLFF. CDR3 nucleotides: TGTGCCAGTAGTGACAGCGAAGAAAAACTGTTTTTT.

Of note for this clonotype: At one of its ends the junction is not consistent with the germline gene, which may arise from a read error. The chain uses TRBV4-1 and TRBJ2-7; no reliable D call. The CDR3 has 16 amino acids. The germline CDR1 and CDR2 sequences are MGHRA and YSYEKL. CDR3 sequence: CASSQNPSLFSYERYF. The DNA for the CDR3 is TGCGCCAGCAGCCAAAATCCCAGTCTATTTTCCTACGAGCGGTACTTC.

This clonotype was seen more than once but under ten times. The chain employs TRBV6-1 and TRBJ1-5; tentatively, D is TRBD1 (5 bases). This CDR3 is 15 amino acids long. The V gene's germline CDR1 is MNHNS and CDR2 SASEGT. V lost 7 bases to trimming and J lost 0 bases, with 13 bases between them. The CDR3, as DNA: TGTGCCAGCATAAGCAGGGCTCATAGCAATCAGCCCCAGCATTTT. Translating it yields CASISRAHSNQPQHF.